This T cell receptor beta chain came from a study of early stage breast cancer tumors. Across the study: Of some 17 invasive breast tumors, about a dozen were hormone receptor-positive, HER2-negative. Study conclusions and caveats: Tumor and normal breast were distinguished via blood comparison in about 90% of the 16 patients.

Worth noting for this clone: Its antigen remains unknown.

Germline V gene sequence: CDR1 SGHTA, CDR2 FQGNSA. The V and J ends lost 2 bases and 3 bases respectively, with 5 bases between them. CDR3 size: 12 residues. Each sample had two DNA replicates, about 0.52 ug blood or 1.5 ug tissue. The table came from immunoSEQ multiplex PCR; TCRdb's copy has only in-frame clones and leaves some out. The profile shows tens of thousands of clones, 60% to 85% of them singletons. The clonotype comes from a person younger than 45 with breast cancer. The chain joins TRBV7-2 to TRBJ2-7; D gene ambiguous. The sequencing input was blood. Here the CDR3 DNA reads TGTGCCAGCAGCTTATATAGCTACGAGCAGTACTTC. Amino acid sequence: CASSLYSYEQYF.